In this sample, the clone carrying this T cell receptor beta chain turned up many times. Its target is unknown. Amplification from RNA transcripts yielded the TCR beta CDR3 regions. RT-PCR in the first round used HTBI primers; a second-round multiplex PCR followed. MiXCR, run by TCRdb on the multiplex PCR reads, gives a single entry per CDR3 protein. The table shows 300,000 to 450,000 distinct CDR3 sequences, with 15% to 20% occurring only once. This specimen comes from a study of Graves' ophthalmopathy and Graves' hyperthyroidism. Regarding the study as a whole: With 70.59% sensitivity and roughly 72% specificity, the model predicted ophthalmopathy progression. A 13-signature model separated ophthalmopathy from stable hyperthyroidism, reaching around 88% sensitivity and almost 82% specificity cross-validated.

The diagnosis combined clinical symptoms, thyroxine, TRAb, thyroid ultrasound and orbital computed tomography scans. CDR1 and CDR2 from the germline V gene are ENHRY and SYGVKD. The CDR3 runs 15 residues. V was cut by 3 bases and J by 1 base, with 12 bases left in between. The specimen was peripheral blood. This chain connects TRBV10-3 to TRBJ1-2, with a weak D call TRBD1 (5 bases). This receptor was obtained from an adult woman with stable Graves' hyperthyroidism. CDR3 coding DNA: TGTGCCATCAGTGAAGTAGAGGGGAATAACTATGGCTACACCTTC. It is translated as CAISEVEGNNYGYTF.